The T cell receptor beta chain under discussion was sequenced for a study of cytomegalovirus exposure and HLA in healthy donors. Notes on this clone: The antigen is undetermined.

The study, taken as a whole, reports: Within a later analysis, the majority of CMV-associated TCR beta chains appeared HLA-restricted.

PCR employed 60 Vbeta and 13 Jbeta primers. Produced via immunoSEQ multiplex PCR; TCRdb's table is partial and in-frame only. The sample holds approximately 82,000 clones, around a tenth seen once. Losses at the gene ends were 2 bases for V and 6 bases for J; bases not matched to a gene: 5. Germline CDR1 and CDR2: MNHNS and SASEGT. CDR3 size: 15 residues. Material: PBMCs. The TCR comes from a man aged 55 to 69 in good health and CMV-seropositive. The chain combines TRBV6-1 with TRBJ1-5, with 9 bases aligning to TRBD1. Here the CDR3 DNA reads TGTGCCAGCAGTGAACTTACAGGGGGCAGTCAGCCCCAGCATTTT. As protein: CASSELTGGSQPQHF.